A single sample is the source of the 3 T cell receptor beta chains below, sequenced in a study of T cell responses to AZD1222 COVID-19 vaccine. Measured with immunoSEQ multiplex PCR; TCRdb has only the in-frame clones, and not every one. The sample holds 130,000 to 150,000 clones, more than 70% seen once. This material consisted of peripheral blood, taken 28 days after the second AZD1222 dose. Receptors originate from an adult who received the AZD1222 COVID-19 vaccine.

This chain links TRBV11-2 with TRBJ2-2; the D is unclear. V dropped 8 bases and J dropped 0 bases, with 7 bases sitting between them. Germline assignment: CDR1 SGHAT and CDR2 FQNNGV. The CDR3 has 13 amino acids. The CDR3 here is CASGRTNTGELFF. The CDR3 DNA reads TGTGCCAGCGGTCGGACGAACACCGGGGAGCTGTTTTTT.

V usage is TRBV7-2 and J usage is TRBJ1-3; 12 nucleotides align to TRBD1. CDR1 SGHTA and CDR2 FQGNSA come from the germline V gene. The CDR3 sequence is 14 residues long. V lost 8 bases and J lost 2; bases outside the gene matches: 1. The CDR3 sequence is CASGTGGTGNTIYF. The DNA of the CDR3 is TGTGCCAGCGGGACAGGGGGCACTGGAAACACCATATATTTT.

This clone has just a few counts. The CDR3 reads CASSPGQSYGYTF. In DNA, the CDR3 is TGTGCCAGCAGCCCAGGACAGTCTTATGGCTACACCTTC. V is TRBV5-4 and J is TRBJ1-2; D might be TRBD1 (6 bases). The CDR3 sequence is 13 residues long. V was clipped by 4 bases and J by 5 bases, with 12 bases between them. Germline V CDR1 and CDR2: SGHNT, YYREEE (reference sequence).